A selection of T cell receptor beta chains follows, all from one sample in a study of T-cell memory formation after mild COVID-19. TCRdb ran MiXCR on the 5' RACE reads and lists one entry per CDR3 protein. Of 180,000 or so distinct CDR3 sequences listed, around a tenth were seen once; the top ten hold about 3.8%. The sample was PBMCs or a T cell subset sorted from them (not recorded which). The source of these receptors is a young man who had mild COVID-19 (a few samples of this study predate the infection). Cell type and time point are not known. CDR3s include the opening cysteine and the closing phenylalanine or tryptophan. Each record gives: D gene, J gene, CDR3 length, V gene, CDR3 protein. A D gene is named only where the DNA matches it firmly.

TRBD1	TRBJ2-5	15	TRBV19	CASSFGTGGAETQYF
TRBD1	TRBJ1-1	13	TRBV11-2	CASSLERDSEAFF
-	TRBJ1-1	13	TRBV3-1	CASSQRGDTEAFF
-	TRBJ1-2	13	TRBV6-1	CASSEQQVYGYTF
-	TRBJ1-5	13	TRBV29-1	CSVGFRSNQPQHF
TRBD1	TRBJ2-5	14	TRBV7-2	CASSPQGSQETQYF
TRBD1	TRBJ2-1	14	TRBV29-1	CSVSGQGIVNEQFF
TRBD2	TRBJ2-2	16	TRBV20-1	CSARSSGRVGTGELFF
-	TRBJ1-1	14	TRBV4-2	CASSQDLFRAEAFF
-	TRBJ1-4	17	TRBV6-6	CASSPSMGWGLMEKLFF
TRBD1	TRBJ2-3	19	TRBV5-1	CASSLRVTGQGISTDTQYF
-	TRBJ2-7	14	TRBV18	CASSPPNLSYEQYF
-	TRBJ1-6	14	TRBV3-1	CASSQMTGNSPLHF
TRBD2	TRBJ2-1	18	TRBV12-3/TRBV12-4	CASSPWTSGGPGYNEQFF
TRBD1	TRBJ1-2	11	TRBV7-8	CASSFDRVVTF